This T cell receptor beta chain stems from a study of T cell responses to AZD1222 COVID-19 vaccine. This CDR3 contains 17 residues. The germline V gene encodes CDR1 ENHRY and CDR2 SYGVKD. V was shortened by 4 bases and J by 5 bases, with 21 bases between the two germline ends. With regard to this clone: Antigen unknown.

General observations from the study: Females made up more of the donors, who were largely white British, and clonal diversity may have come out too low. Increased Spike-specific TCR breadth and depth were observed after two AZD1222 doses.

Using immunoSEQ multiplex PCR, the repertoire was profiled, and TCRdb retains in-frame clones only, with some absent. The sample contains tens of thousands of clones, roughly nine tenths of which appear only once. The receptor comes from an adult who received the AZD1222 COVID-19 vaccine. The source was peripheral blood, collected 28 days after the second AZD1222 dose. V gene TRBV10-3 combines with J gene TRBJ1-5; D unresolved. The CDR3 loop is CAISAGEVPTGDQPQHF. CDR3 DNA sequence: TGTGCCATCAGTGCCGGAGAGGTCCCAACTGGGGATCAGCCCCAGCATTTT.